This T cell receptor beta chain was retrieved from a study of blood T cells in healthy people across ages (dated by TCRdb to the mid-2010s). In the study overall: In model experiments, template switching captured roughly one uniquely barcoded TCR beta cDNA molecule for every two T cells. To track age-related changes in TCR beta repertoire diversity, the study relied on deep sequencing normalized with unique cDNA molecular identifiers. The donors were divided into four age groups: young (average approximately 17 years), middle-aged (about 41), aged (approximately 62) and long-lived (approximately 74). Two additional independent replicas of 1 million unique cDNA reads from the same blood draw were analyzed for two donors (one aged 18 to 30 and one aged 80 or older).

The CDR3 covers 13 residues, taking in both the cysteine and the phenylalanine. CDR3 DNA is the only sequence kept; it has 39 bases, read in frame from the first base. Trimming removed 6 bases from V and 2 bases from J, leaving 11 bases between the germline ends. The 39 donors, aged about 6 to 100 years, were systemically healthy Caucasian individuals from Russia. Each donor gave about 9.8 milliliters of peripheral blood, drawn into EDTA-treated Vacutainer tubes. Ficoll-Paque density-gradient centrifugation was used to isolate PBMCs, with at least 6.5 million obtained per sample. Total RNA, at least 5 micrograms per sample, was extracted from PBMCs with Trizol reagent. For every donor, flow cytometry on a PBMC aliquot measured the percentage of naive CD45RAhigh/CD27high T cells. Library prep was done by 5' RACE. The instrument was an Illumina HiSeq 2500. A second PCR of about 7 to 12 cycles was run with a J-beta primer mix and a sample-barcoded 5' primer. A unique molecular identifier was introduced onto each TCR beta cDNA molecule by a template-switch 5' adaptor carrying 12 random nucleotides. Each sample yielded at least 3 million CDR3-containing paired-end reads. First-strand cDNA was synthesized from all RNA with the Mint cDNA synthesis kit, primed by a TRBC-specific oligonucleotide. Following uracil-DNA glycosylase treatment, all cDNA underwent a first 18-cycle PCR with the universal primers M1SS and BC2_uni_R. Regarding the original processing steps: For normalization, 1 million high-quality reads, each with a distinct molecular identifier, were randomly selected from each sample. Reads sharing molecular identifiers were discarded rather than binned into consensus sequences. MiTCR, run with a Q25 quality threshold and the strictest error-elimination algorithm, handled CDR3 identification, clonotype clustering and error correction. Lower-bound total TCR beta diversity was estimated with a nonparametric unseen species model using Euler transformation. In-frame beta chains were kept once TCRdb had trimmed the public reads at Q25 with fastp and called clones with MiXCR. Rows with one shared CDR3 protein collapse into an entry with the most common genes and DNA. For this entry, the V and J calls and clone size follow TCRdb and not the study's own pipeline. For this sample the table gives 700,000 to 900,000 distinct CDR3 sequences, of which around a quarter were detected only once. In total, the top ten clones hold 3% of the sample.

Overall study results and their limits: As age increased, observed TCR beta diversity per million T cells dropped in a roughly linear way, and a significant reduction was already evident by age roughly 36. The long-lived group showed more naive CD4+ T cells, fewer expanded clones and increased TCR diversity than the aged group, suggesting age selection. Since profiling was done on bulk unsorted PBMCs, naive and antigen-experienced compartments could not be conclusively compared. Total diversity estimates from one million sequenced T cells were considered lower bounds and underestimates. Because donor CMV infection status was unknown, age-related changes in expanded clonotypes were potentially confounded. Observed TCR beta diversity correlated strongly with the percentage of naive T cells measured by flow cytometry.

On this clonotype: The antigen this receptor binds is unknown. Per-base quality was not reported, and no clone a single base away is much larger than it.

These data were likewise used in another study, on T cells of mothers and their children. That second report states: Nine systemically healthy Caucasian individuals served as donors, namely three mothers together with their six children. cDNA synthesis used all of the extracted RNA, with 1.5 ug of RNA in each 15 ul reaction. In the second PCR, the M1S primer added sample barcodes and 2-4 random nucleotides. Over 9.5 million TCR beta CDR3 reads were obtained for each mother, and 2.5 million to 3 million reads were obtained for each child. TCR recombination output is similarly shaped by thymic selection in related and unrelated pairs, with a minor effect exerted by inherited differences. Normalized repertoire overlap was always found to be slightly, but never significantly, higher in related mother-child pairs than in unrelated mother-child pairs. No persistent microchimeric T cell clones were found, with a detection sensitivity of approximately 110 clones per million clonotypes. To look for features that set related mother-child pairs apart from unrelated individuals, the researchers ran deep NGS to compare the TCR beta repertoires of mothers and children. Mothers averaged roughly 40 +/- 4 years of age and children averaged about 10 +/- 4 years. After adapter ligation was performed with NEBNext reagents, the libraries were sequenced on an Illumina HiSeq 2000 with 100+100 nt paired-end reads. Mother and child libraries were prepared a month apart and sequenced in separate runs to prevent cross-contamination. For each donor, between roughly 500,000 and 2,300,000 distinct TCR beta clonotypes were identified. Naive TCR beta clonotypes were estimated from low-frequency clonotypes matched to each donor's FACS-determined naive share, without sorting.

The clonotype comes from a boy aged 5-17 years in good health. Sequences were obtained from blood. The rearranged segments are TRBV12-3 or TRBV12-4 and TRBJ2-7; perhaps TRBD2 is the D gene, with 5 bases matching. The CDR3 reads CASRITGAYEQYF. The base sequence is TGTGCCAGCAGAATAACCGGGGCCTACGAGCAGTACTTC.